Listed below are T cell receptor beta chains from one sample, sequenced in a study of radiation and T cells in renal cell carcinoma. Clones were sequenced by immunoSEQ multiplex PCR, and TCRdb holds only the in-frame ones, with some missing. The data show tens of thousands of clones, with around 80% seen just once and roughly 7% held by the top ten. Source: blood, taken from a patient whose treatment included radiotherapy and nephrectomy. The receptor set was obtained from a man in his 60s with renal cell carcinoma. Both conserved end residues are part of each CDR3. Fields, in order: V gene, clone size, D gene, J gene, CDR3 protein, CDR3 DNA. D genes are given only for firm matches. Clone size, where shown, is once, few, many, or a class for clones that have expanded.

TRBV7-9	.	.	TRBJ1-1	CASSLEQRNTEAFF	TGTGCCAGCAGCTTAGAACAGAGGAACACTGAAGCTTTCTTT
TRBV6-6	.	.	TRBJ2-2	CASSEGAGELFF	TGTGCCAGCAGTGAGGGGGCCGGGGAGCTGTTTTTT
TRBV6-5	.	.	TRBJ1-1	CASSPQGDTEAFF	TGTGCCAGCAGTCCGCAGGGTGACACTGAAGCTTTCTTT
TRBV10-1	.	.	TRBJ1-3	CASISGRSSGNTIYF	TGCGCCAGCATCTCAGGGCGCTCCTCTGGAAACACCATATATTTT
TRBV7-9	.	TRBD1	TRBJ1-5	CASSNTLTGDGQPQHF	TGTGCCAGCAGCAATACCTTGACAGGGGATGGACAGCCCCAGCATTTT
TRBV5-1	.	.	TRBJ2-7	CASSLGQETYEQYF	TGCGCCAGCAGCTTGGGGCAGGAAACCTACGAGCAGTACTTC
TRBV7-2	.	.	TRBJ2-1	CASSLGQSNNEQFF	TGTGCCAGCAGCTTGGGGCAGTCGAACAATGAGCAGTTCTTC
TRBV10-1	.	.	TRBJ1-2	CASSEKLLDGYTF	TGCGCCAGCAGTGAAAAACTCCTGGATGGCTACACCTTC
TRBV7-9	.	.	TRBJ1-2	CASSFAGDGYTF	TGTGCCAGCAGCTTCGCAGGGGACGGCTACACCTTC
TRBV10-1	.	TRBD1	TRBJ1-1	CANSDPGTGNTEAFF	TGCGCCAACAGTGACCCCGGGACAGGGAACACTGAAGCTTTCTTT
TRBV7-6	once	TRBD2	TRBJ2-3	CASSLGLAGGLVTDTQYF	TGTGCCAGCAGCTTGGGACTAGCGGGAGGACTAGTGACAGATACGCAGTATTTT
TRBV5-1	.	.	TRBJ2-7	CASSEPPNLHEQYF	TGCGCCAGCAGCGAGCCCCCAAACCTCCACGAGCAGTACTTC
TRBV2	once	TRBD1	TRBJ2-7	CASSEVGTGAEQYF	TGTGCCAGCAGTGAAGTGGGGACAGGGGCCGAGCAGTACTTC
TRBV9	.	.	TRBJ2-2	CASSGAAANTGELFF	TGTGCCAGCAGCGGGGCAGCCGCGAACACCGGGGAGCTGTTTTTT
TRBV6-1	.	.	TRBJ2-1	CASSEIYGFGRHNEQFF	TGTGCCAGCAGTGAAATCTACGGTTTCGGCCGTCACAATGAGCAGTTCTTC
TRBV27	.	TRBD2	TRBJ2-1	CASSLLTSGGFGEQFF	TGTGCCAGCAGTTTACTCACTAGCGGGGGATTTGGGGAGCAGTTCTTC
TRBV28	.	TRBD2	TRBJ2-2	CASRKREGPTGELFF	TGTGCCAGCAGAAAGCGGGAGGGCCCCACCGGGGAGCTGTTTTTT
TRBV12-5	few	.	TRBJ1-2	CASGLGVSRRGGYTF	TGTGCTAGTGGTTTGGGCGTGAGCCGGAGAGGCGGCTACACCTTC
TRBV14	.	.	TRBJ2-1	CASSQVGGPYNEQFF	TGTGCCAGCAGCCAAGTGGGGGGGCCCTACAATGAGCAGTTCTTC
TRBV7-3	.	.	TRBJ2-1	CASSFGGDEQFF	TGTGCCAGCAGCTTTGGCGGGGATGAGCAGTTCTTC
TRBV29-1	.	.	TRBJ1-2	CSVEDSGAANYGYTF	TGCAGCGTTGAAGATTCGGGAGCGGCTAACTATGGCTACACCTTC
TRBV7-9	.	TRBD2	TRBJ2-3	CASSLSLSGSGTDTQYF	TGTGCCAGCAGCCTTTCTCTTAGCGGGAGTGGCACAGATACGCAGTATTTT
TRBV13	few	.	TRBJ1-1	CASRSNPSGAFF	TGTGCCAGCAGATCTAATCCCAGCGGAGCTTTCTTT
TRBV10-1	few	TRBD1	TRBJ1-1	CASSQQGTEAFF	TGCGCCAGCAGCCAACAGGGGACTGAAGCTTTCTTT
TRBV7-2	.	.	TRBJ2-7	CASSLGAPLHPYEQYF	TGTGCCAGCAGCTTAGGGGCACCCTTGCATCCCTACGAGCAGTACTTC
TRBV5-6	.	TRBD1	TRBJ2-5	CASSATTGAGETQYF	TGTGCCAGCAGCGCCACAACAGGGGCCGGGGAGACCCAGTACTTC
TRBV7-2	.	.	TRBJ1-4	CASRPQGNLNEKLFF	TGTGCCAGCAGGCCTCAGGGGAATCTTAATGAAAAACTGTTTTTT
TRBV15	.	TRBD2	TRBJ2-5	CATSVSGGAETQYF	TGTGCCACCAGCGTGAGCGGGGGGGCGGAGACCCAGTACTTC
TRBV29-1	.	TRBD1	TRBJ2-1	CSAPGQGVDEQFF	TGCAGCGCCCCGGGACAGGGGGTGGATGAGCAGTTCTTC
TRBV27	.	TRBD1	TRBJ2-3	CASSGRTGAMGQYF	TGTGCCAGCAGTGGACGGACAGGGGCAATGGGGCAGTATTTT
TRBV18	.	TRBD2	TRBJ2-2	CASSPKRGETGELFF	TGTGCCAGCTCACCAAAGCGGGGCGAAACCGGGGAGCTGTTTTTT
TRBV18	.	TRBD1	TRBJ1-4	CASSPPGQVGEKLFF	TGTGCCAGCTCACCACCGGGACAGGTGGGTGAAAAACTGTTTTTT
TRBV11-2	.	TRBD2	TRBJ2-3	CASSALLARSDTQYF	TGTGCCAGCAGCGCTTTACTAGCGAGATCAGATACGCAGTATTTT
TRBV5-1	.	TRBD2	TRBJ2-5	CASSLGLVAGDQETQYF	TGCGCCAGCAGCTTGGGCCTTGTAGCGGGGGATCAAGAGACCCAGTACTTC
TRBV2	.	.	TRBJ2-5	CASSEGWTEETQYF	TGTGCCAGCAGTGAAGGGTGGACAGAAGAGACCCAGTACTTC
TRBV7-9	.	.	TRBJ2-7	CASSPWVDYEQYF	TGTGCCAGCAGCCCCTGGGTCGATTACGAGCAGTACTTC
TRBV11-2	.	.	TRBJ1-2	CASSGRTNYGYTF	TGTGCCAGCAGCGGGAGGACTAACTATGGCTACACCTTC